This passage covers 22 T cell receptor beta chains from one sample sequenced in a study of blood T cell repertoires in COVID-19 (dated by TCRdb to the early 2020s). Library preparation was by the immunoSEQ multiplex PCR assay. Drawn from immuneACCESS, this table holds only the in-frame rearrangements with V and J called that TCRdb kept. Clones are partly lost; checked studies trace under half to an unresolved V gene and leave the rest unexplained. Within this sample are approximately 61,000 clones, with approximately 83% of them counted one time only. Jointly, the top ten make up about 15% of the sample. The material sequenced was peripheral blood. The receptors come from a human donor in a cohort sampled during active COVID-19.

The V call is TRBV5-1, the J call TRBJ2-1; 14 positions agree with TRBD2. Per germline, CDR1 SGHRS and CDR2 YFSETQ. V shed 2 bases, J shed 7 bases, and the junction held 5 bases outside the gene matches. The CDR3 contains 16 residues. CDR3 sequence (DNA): TGCGCCAGCAGCTTAGGGACTAGCGGGAGTTGGAATGAGCAGTTCTTC. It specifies CASSLGTSGSWNEQFF.

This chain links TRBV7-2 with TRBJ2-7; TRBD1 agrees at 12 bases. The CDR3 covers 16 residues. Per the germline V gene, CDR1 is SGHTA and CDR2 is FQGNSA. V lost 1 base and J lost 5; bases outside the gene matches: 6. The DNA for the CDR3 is TGTGCCAGCAGCTTAGTGTTGGGACAGGGGGCAAACGAGCAGTACTTC. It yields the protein CASSLVLGQGANEQYF. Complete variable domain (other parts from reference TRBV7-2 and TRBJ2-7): GAGVSQSPSNKVTEKGKDVELRCDPISGHTALYWYRQSLGQGLEFLIYFQGNSAPDKSGLPSDRFSAERTGGSVSTLTIQRTQQEDSAVYLCASSLVLGQGANEQYFGPGTRLTVT.

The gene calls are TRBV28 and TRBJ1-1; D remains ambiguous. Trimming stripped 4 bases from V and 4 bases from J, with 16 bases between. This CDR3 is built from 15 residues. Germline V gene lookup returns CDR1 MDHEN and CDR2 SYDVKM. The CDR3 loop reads CASSSPGLGGTEAFF. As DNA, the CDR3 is TGTGCCAGCAGTTCCCCAGGCTTGGGAGGCACTGAAGCTTTCTTT.

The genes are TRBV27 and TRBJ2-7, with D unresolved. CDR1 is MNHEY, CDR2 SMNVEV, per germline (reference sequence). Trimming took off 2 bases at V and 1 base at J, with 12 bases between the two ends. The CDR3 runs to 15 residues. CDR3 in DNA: TGTGCCAGCAGTTTAGACTGGCGTGGGTCCTACGAGCAGTACTTC. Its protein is CASSLDWRGSYEQYF.

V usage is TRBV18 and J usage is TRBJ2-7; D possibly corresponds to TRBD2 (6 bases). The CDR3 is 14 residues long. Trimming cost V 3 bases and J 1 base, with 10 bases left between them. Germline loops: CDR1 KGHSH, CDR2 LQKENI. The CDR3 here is CASSPVRGSYEQYF. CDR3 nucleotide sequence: TGTGCCAGCTCACCGGTTCGGGGGTCCTACGAGCAGTACTTC. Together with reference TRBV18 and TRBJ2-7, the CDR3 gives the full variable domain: NAGVMQNPRHLVRRRGQEARLRCSPMKGHSHVYWYRQLPEEGLKFMVYLQKENIIDESGMPKERFSAEFPKEGPSILRIQQVVRGDSAAYFCASSPVRGSYEQYFGPGTRLTVT.

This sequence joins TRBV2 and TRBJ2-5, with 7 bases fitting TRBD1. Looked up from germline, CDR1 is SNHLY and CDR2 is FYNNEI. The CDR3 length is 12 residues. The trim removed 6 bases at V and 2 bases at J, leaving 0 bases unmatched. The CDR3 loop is CASRGQQETQYF. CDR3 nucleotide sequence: TGTGCCAGCAGGGGACAGCAAGAGACCCAGTACTTC.

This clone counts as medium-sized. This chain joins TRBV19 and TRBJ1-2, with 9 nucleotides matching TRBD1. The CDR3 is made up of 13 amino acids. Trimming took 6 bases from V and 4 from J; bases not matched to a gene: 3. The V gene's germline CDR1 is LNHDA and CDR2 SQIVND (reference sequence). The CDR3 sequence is CASSLQGAYGYTF. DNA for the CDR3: TGTGCCAGTAGCTTACAGGGGGCCTATGGCTACACCTTC.

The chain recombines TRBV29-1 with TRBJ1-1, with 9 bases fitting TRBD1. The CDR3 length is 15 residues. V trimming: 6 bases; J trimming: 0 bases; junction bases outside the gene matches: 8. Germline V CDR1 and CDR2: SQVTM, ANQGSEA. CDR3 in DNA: TGCAGCGTAATCCGGACAGGGGAGATGAACACTGAAGCTTTCTTT. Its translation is CSVIRTGEMNTEAFF.

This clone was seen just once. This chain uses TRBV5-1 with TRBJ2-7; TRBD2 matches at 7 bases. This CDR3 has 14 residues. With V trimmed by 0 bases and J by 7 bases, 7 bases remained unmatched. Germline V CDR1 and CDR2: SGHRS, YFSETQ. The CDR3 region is CASSLGSGMGEQYF. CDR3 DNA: TGCGCCAGCAGCTTGGGGAGCGGGATGGGAGAGCAGTACTTC.

The CDR3 region is CSASGFARDLRDTQYF. The CDR3 DNA reads TGCAGTGCTAGTGGGTTCGCCCGGGACTTAAGGGATACGCAGTATTTT. The rearrangement joins TRBV20-1 to TRBJ2-3; TRBD2 is a possible D gene (6 bases). The length of the CDR3 is 16 residues. Germline lookup yields CDR1 DFQATT and CDR2 SNEGSKA (reference sequence). Trimming removed 3 bases from V and 6 bases from J, with 22 bases in between.

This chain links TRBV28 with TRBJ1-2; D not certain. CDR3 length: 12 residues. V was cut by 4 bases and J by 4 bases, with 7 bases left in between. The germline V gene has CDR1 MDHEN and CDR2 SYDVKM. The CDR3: CASSWATYGYTF. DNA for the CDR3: TGTGCCAGCAGTTGGGCGACCTATGGCTACACCTTC.

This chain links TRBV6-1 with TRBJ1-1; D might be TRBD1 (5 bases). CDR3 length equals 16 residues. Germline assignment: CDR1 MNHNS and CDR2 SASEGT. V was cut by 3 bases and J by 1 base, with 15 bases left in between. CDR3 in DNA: TGTGCCAGCAGTGACCCAGGGTCTCTCGGGAACACTGAAGCTTTCTTT. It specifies CASSDPGSLGNTEAFF.

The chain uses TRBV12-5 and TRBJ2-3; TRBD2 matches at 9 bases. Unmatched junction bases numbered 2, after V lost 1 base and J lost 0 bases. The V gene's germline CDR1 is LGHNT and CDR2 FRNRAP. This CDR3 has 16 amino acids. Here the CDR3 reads CASGLASGASTDTQYF. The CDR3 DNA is TGTGCTAGTGGTTTGGCTAGCGGGGCCAGCACAGATACGCAGTATTTT.

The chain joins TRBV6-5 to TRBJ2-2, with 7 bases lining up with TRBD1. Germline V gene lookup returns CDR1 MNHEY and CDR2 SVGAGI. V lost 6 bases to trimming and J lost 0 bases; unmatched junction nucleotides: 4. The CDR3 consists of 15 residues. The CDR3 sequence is CASRRQGANTGELFF. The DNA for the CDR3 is TGTGCCAGCAGAAGACAGGGAGCGAACACCGGGGAGCTGTTTTTT.

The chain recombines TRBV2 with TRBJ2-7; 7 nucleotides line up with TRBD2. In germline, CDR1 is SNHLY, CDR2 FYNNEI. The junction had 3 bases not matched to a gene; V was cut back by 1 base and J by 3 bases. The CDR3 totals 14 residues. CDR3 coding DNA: TGTGCCAGCAGTGAAGAAGCGGGAAACTACGAGCAGTACTTC. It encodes CASSEEAGNYEQYF.

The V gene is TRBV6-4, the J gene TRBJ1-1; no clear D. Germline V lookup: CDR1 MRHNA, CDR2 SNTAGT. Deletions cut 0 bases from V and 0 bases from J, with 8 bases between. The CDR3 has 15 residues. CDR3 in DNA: TGTGCCAGCAGTGACTCGCCGGAGATGAACACTGAAGCTTTCTTT. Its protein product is CASSDSPEMNTEAFF.

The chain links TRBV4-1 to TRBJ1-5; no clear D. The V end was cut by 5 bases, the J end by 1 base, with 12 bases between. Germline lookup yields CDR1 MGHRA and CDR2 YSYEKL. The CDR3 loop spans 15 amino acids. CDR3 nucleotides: TGCGCCAGCAGCACGACTGAGGGAAGCAATCAGCCCCAGCATTTT. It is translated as CASSTTEGSNQPQHF.

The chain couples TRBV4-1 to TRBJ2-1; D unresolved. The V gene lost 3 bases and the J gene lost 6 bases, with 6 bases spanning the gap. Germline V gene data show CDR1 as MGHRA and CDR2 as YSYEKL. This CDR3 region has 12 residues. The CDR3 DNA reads TGCGCCAGCAGCCAGCGAGGCAATGAGCAGTTCTTC. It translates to CASSQRGNEQFF.

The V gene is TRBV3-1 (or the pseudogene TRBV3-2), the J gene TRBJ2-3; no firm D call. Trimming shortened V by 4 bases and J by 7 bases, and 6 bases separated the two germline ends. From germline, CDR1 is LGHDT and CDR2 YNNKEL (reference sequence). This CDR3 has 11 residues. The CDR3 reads CASSLLYTQYF. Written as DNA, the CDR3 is TGTGCCAGCAGCCTCTTGTATACGCAGTATTTT.

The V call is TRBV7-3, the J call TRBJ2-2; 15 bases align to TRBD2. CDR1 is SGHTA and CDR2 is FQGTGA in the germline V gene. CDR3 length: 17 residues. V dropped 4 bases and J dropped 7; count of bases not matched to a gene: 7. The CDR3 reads CASSSRPGLAGGGELFF. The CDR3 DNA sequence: TGTGCCAGCAGCTCTCGGCCGGGACTAGCGGGAGGCGGGGAGCTGTTTTTT.

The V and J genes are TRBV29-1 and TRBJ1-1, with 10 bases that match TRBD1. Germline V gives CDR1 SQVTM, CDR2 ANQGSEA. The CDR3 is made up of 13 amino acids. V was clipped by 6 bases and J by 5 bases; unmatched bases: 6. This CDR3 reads CSVRTGGNTEAFF. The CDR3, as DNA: TGCAGCGTCCGGACAGGGGGAAATACTGAAGCTTTCTTT.

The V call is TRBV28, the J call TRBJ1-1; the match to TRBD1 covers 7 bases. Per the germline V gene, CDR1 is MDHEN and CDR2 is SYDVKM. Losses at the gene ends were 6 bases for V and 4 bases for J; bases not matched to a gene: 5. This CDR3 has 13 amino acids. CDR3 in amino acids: CASRTGWTTEAFF. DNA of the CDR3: TGTGCCAGCAGGACAGGGTGGACCACTGAAGCTTTCTTT. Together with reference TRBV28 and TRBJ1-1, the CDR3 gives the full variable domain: DVKVTQSSRYLVKRTGEKVFLECVQDMDHENMFWYRQDPGLGLRLIYFSYDVKMKEKGDIPEGYSVSREKKERFSLILESASTNQTSMYLCASRTGWTTEAFFGQGTRLTVV.